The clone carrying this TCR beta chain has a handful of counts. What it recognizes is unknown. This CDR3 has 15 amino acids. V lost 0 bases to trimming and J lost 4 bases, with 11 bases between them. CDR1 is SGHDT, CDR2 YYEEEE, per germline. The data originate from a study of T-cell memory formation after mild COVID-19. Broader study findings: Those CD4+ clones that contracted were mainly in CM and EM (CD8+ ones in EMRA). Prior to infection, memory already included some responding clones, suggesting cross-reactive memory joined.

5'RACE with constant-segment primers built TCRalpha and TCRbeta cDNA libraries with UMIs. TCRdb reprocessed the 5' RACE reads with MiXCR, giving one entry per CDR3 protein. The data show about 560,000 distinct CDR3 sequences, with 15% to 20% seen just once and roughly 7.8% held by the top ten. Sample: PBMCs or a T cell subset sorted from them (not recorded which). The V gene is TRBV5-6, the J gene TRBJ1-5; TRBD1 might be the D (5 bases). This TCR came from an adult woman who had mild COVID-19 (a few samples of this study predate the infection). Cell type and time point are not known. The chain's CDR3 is CASSLGGTINQPQHF. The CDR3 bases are TGTGCCAGCAGCTTGGGTGGGACGATTAATCAGCCCCAGCATTTT.